These 14 T cell receptor beta chains were all obtained from the same sample, sequenced in a study of blood T cell repertoires in COVID-19. Generated by immunoSEQ multiplex PCR, the TCRdb table keeps only in-frame clones and is missing some. The sample includes 150,000 to 200,000 clones, approximately 73% of them seen just once. What was sequenced was PBMCs or T cells enriched from blood (not recorded which). These receptors were taken from a woman between 45 and 60 years old with acute COVID-19.

The chain uses TRBV5-8 and TRBJ2-1; 7 bases fit TRBD2. The V segment lost 4 bases and the J segment 6 bases; nucleotides outside the gene matches: 16. CDR1 and CDR2 (germline): SGHTS, YDEGEE. This CDR3 has 17 residues. The CDR3 DNA follows: TGTGCCAGCAGCCTATCTCTGGTGGCTAGCGGTAGCAATGAGCAGTTCTTC. Protein product: CASSLSLVASGSNEQFF.

This clone was picked up a small number of times. The V and J genes are TRBV7-6 and TRBJ2-5; the D is unclear. Germline values: CDR1 SGHVS, CDR2 FNYEAQ. The V and J ends lost 0 bases and 2 bases respectively, with 4 bases between them. The CDR3 contains 13 residues. In DNA, the CDR3 is TGTGCCAGCAGCTTAGCCAGGCAAGAGACCCAGTACTTC. Translation gives CASSLARQETQYF. Full variable domain (outside the CDR3, taken from reference TRBV7-6 and TRBJ2-5): GAGVSQSPRYKVTKRGQDVALRCDPISGHVSLYWYRQALGQGPEFLTYFNYEAQQDKSGLPNDRFSAERPEGSISTLTIQRTEQRDSAMYRCASSLARQETQYFGPGTRLLVL.

The chain uses TRBV19 and TRBJ1-4, with D maybe TRBD1 (6 bases). With 1 base removed from V and 10 bases from J, the gap between germline ends came to 16 bases. The germline CDR1 and CDR2 sequences are LNHDA and SQIVND (reference sequence). The CDR3 length is 15 residues. In nucleotides, the CDR3 is TGTGCCAGTAGTATAGTCGGGACGGGGGGCGGAAAACTGTTTTTT. Its protein product is CASSIVGTGGGKLFF.

The rearrangement uses TRBV7-2 and TRBJ1-5, with 7 bases matching TRBD1. CDR1 and CDR2 from the germline V gene are SGHTA and FQGNSA. The CDR3 totals 16 residues. Germline trimming cut 5 bases from V and 2 bases from J; bases unmatched to any gene: 9. CDR3 region: CASSQRLGQGNQPQHF. The CDR3 coding sequence is TGTGCCAGCAGCCAACGACTTGGACAGGGCAATCAGCCCCAGCATTTT. The whole variable domain, filled in from reference TRBV7-2 and TRBJ1-5, reads GAGVSQSPSNKVTEKGKDVELRCDPISGHTALYWYRQSLGQGLEFLIYFQGNSAPDKSGLPSDRFSAERTGGSVSTLTIQRTQQEDSAVYLCASSQRLGQGNQPQHFGDGTRLSIL.

The chain recombines TRBV29-1 with TRBJ1-1; possibly TRBD1 for D (6 bases). V dropped 6 bases and J dropped 0 bases, with 20 bases sitting between them. The germline CDR1 and CDR2 sequences are SQVTM and ANQGSEA. The CDR3 runs 16 residues. CDR3 sequence (DNA): TGCAGCGTCCTCCCCGGGACACAAGCGTTGAACACTGAAGCTTTCTTT. As protein: CSVLPGTQALNTEAFF.

The chain recombines TRBV6-5 with TRBJ2-7, with D tentatively TRBD1 (7 bases). Germline lookup yields CDR1 MNHEY and CDR2 SVGAGI. The CDR3 spans 14 residues. CDR3 nucleotide sequence: TGTGCTACCAACCCAGGGGGGCGCTCCTACGAGCAGTACGTC. Protein sequence: CATNPGGRSYEQYV.

The chain couples TRBV7-2 to TRBJ1-1, with TRBD1 identical over 7 bases. Per germline, CDR1 SGHTA and CDR2 FQGNSA. Germline trimming cut 5 bases from V and 11 bases from J; bases unmatched to any gene: 11. The CDR3 consists of 13 residues. The CDR3 bases are TGTGCCAGCAGCCAGGGGGGTTCACAGAGGGCTTTCTTT. This codes for CASSQGGSQRAFF. Full variable domain (rest looked up from reference TRBV7-2 and TRBJ1-1): GAGVSQSPSNKVTEKGKDVELRCDPISGHTALYWYRQSLGQGLEFLIYFQGNSAPDKSGLPSDRFSAERTGGSVSTLTIQRTQQEDSAVYLCASSQGGSQRAFFGQGTRLTVV.

J is TRBJ1-4 and V is TRBV18, with 12 bases aligning to TRBD1. CDR3 size: 16 residues. V lost 6 bases, J lost 8 bases, and 10 bases stayed unmatched. Germline values: CDR1 KGHSH, CDR2 LQKENI. DNA for the CDR3: TGTGCCAGCTCCCCCGGGACAGGGGGCGCCGGAGAAAAACTGTTTTTT. Its translation: CASSPGTGGAGEKLFF.

The V call is TRBV19, the J call TRBJ2-5, with 13 bases fitting TRBD2. CDR3 size: 15 residues. The V and J ends lost 6 bases and 5 bases, in that order; junction bases with no gene match: 6. Germline V CDR1 and CDR2: LNHDA, SQIVND (reference sequence). The CDR3 spells CASSTSGGAGETQYF. In nucleotides, the CDR3 is TGTGCCAGTAGCACTAGCGGGGGGGCCGGGGAGACCCAGTACTTC. The complete variable domain, with remaining parts taken from reference TRBV19 and TRBJ2-5, reads DGGITQSPKYLFRKEGQNVTLSCEQNLNHDAMYWYRQDPGQGLRLIYYSQIVNDFQKGDIAEGYSVSREKKESFPLTVTSAQKNPTAFYLCASSTSGGAGETQYFGPGTRLLVL.

The chain uses TRBV28 and TRBJ2-1, with 15 positions matching TRBD2. Germline V gives CDR1 MDHEN, CDR2 SYDVKM. The ends lost 6 bases at V and 5 bases at J; junction bases unmatched: 11. The CDR3 length is 18 residues. CDR3: CASRGSGLAGGMNNEQFF. The CDR3 bases are TGTGCCAGCAGGGGGTCGGGACTAGCGGGGGGCATGAACAATGAGCAGTTCTTC.

This clone was seen only a few times. The gene calls are TRBV4-1 and TRBJ2-3, with TRBD1 as a possible D gene (7 bases). V dropped 6 bases and J dropped 5 bases, with 15 bases sitting between them. There are 14 residues in the CDR3. CDR1 MGHRA and CDR2 YSYEKL come from the germline V gene. The CDR3 loop is CASRAGGPEDTQYF. In nucleotides, the CDR3 is TGCGCCAGCAGAGCAGGGGGGCCTGAAGATACGCAGTATTTT.

V usage is TRBV14 and J usage is TRBJ1-2, with 8 bases aligning to TRBD1. V gave up 4 bases and J gave up 4 bases; unmatched junction bases: 8. CDR1 SGHDN and CDR2 FVKESK come from the germline V gene. The CDR3 sequence is 15 residues long. The CDR3 DNA is TGTGCCAGCAGCCGTACCAGGGGGCTAACCTATGGCTACACCTTC. It yields the protein CASSRTRGLTYGYTF.

This CDR3 is CATMGLAGVRGLADTQYF. In DNA, the CDR3 is TGTGCCACCATGGGACTAGCGGGGGTTCGCGGACTTGCAGATACGCAGTATTTT. V gene TRBV2 combines with J gene TRBJ2-3; TRBD2 matches 14 bases. The V gene end was trimmed by 10 bases and the J gene end by 4 bases; junction bases not matched to a gene: 16. CDR3 length: 18 residues. Germline V gene sequence: CDR1 SNHLY, CDR2 FYNNEI.

The rearrangement links TRBV18 to TRBJ1-1; D is ambiguous. Trimming took 6 bases from V and 0 from J, leaving 11 bases between them. This CDR3 has 14 amino acids. Germline values: CDR1 KGHSH, CDR2 LQKENI. CDR3 DNA sequence: TGTGCCAGCTCCCAACAGCCCATGAACACTGAAGCTTTCTTT. Its protein is CASSQQPMNTEAFF. The whole variable domain, filled in from reference TRBV18 and TRBJ1-1, reads NAGVMQNPRHLVRRRGQEARLRCSPMKGHSHVYWYRQLPEEGLKFMVYLQKENIIDESGMPKERFSAEFPKEGPSILRIQQVVRGDSAAYFCASSQQPMNTEAFFGQGTRLTVV.